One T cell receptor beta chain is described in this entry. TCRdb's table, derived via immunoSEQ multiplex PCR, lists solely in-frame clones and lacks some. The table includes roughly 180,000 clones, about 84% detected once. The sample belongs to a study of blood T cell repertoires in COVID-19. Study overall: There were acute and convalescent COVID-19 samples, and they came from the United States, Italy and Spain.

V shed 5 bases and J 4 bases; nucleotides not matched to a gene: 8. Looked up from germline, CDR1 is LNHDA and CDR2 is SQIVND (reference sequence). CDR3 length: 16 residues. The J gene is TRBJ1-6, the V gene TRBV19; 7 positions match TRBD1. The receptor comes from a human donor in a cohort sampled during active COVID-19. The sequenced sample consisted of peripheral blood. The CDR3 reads CASSDPGQLYNSPLHF. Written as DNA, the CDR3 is TGTGCCAGTAGTGACCCGGGACAGCTATATAATTCACCCCTCCACTTT.